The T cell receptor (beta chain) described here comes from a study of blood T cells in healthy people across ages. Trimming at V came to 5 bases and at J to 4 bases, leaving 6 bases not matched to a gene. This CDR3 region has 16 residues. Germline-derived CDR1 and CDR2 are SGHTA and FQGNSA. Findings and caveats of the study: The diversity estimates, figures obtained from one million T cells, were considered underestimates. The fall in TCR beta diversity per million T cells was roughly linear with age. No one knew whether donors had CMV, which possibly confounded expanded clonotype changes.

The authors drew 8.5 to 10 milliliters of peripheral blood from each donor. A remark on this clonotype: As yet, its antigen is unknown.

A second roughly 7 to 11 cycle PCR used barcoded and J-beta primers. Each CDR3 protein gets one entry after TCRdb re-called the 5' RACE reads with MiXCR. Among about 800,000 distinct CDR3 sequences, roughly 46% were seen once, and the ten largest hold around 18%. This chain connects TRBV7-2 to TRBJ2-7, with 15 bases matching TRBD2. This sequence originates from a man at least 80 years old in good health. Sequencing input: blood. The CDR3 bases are TGTGCCAGCAGCGGACTAGCGGGGGGGACCCTTTACGAGCAGTACTTC. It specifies CASSGLAGGTLYEQYF.